The 8 T cell receptor beta chains in this list originate from one sample, sequenced in a study of T cells in Graves' hyperthyroidism and ophthalmopathy. Amplification of TCR beta CDR3 regions used RNA as the template. TCR CDR3 underwent first-round RT-PCR with the HTBI primer set. Using its own MiXCR run on the multiplex PCR reads, TCRdb lists one record per CDR3 protein. The sample has fewer than 900,000 distinct CDR3 sequences; around 17% are singletons. The sample consisted of blood. Receptor source: a man between 18 and 29 years old with Graves' hyperthyroidism.

V gene TRBV28 combines with J gene TRBJ1-6, with 7 bases fitting TRBD1. Germline loops: CDR1 MDHEN, CDR2 SYDVKM. The CDR3 is made up of 14 amino acids. Trimming took 2 bases from V and 5 from J; bases not matched to a gene: 0. The CDR3 region is CASSLDRDNSPLHF. The CDR3 coding sequence is TGTGCCAGCAGTTTAGACAGGGATAATTCACCCCTCCACTTT. Looking up the rest from reference TRBV28 and TRBJ1-6 gives the full variable domain: DVKVTQSSRYLVKRTGEKVFLECVQDMDHENMFWYRQDPGLGLRLIYFSYDVKMKEKGDIPEGYSVSREKKERFSLILESASTNQTSMYLCASSLDRDNSPLHFGNGTRLTVT.

This clonotype has just a few counts. The rearrangement links TRBV7-9 to TRBJ2-7; D call uncertain. Germline CDR1 reads SEHNR; CDR2 reads FQNEAQ (reference sequence). The CDR3 contains 14 residues. Trimming left V 4 bases short and J 3 bases short, with 13 bases between. The CDR3 sequence: CASSSEDRFYEQYF. CDR3 in DNA: TGTGCCAGCAGCTCCGAGGACCGCTTCTACGAGCAGTACTTC.

This clonotype was recorded at least ten times. J is TRBJ1-2 and V is TRBV28, with D perhaps TRBD1 (5 bases). V dropped 6 bases and J dropped 7 bases, with 15 bases sitting between them. Germline V gene data show CDR1 as MDHEN and CDR2 as SYDVKM. The CDR3 totals 13 residues. CDR3 loop: CASRIAGQGGYTF. The CDR3, as DNA: TGTGCCAGCAGGATTGCGGGGCAGGGTGGCTACACCTTC.

This clonotype was counted only a few times. This chain connects TRBV29-1 to TRBJ2-7, with 8 bases identical to TRBD2. The CDR3 is 15 amino acids. V was clipped by 0 bases and J by 0 bases; unmatched bases: 4. From germline, CDR1 is SQVTM and CDR2 ANQGSEA. The CDR3 is CSVEELAGNSYEQYF. The CDR3 DNA reads as TGCAGCGTTGAAGAGTTAGCGGGGAACTCCTACGAGCAGTACTTC.

The chain is built from TRBV30 and TRBJ1-4, with unresolved D. Germline CDR1 is GTSNPN and CDR2 is SVGIG (reference sequence). V was trimmed by 0 bases and J by 4 bases, leaving 15 bases between them. This CDR3 spans 16 amino acids. CDR3 loop: CAWSVGLTAYNEKLFF. CDR3 coding DNA: TGTGCCTGGAGTGTAGGTTTAACAGCGTATAATGAAAAACTGTTTTTT.

This clonotype showed up many times. V usage is TRBV12-3 or TRBV12-4 and J usage is TRBJ2-7; the D is unclear. V lost 4 bases to trimming and J lost 6 bases, with 10 bases between them. The CDR3 extends over 12 amino acids. The CDR3 coding sequence is TGTGCCAGCAGTTATGGGGTGGTCGAGCAGTACTTC. As protein: CASSYGVVEQYF.

There are a few counts of this clonotype. J is TRBJ1-1 and V is TRBV6-1; 7 bases line up with TRBD1. The CDR3 has 11 residues. The J segment lost 5 bases and the V segment lost 10 bases, leaving 4 bases of the junction unmatched. Germline V gene data show CDR1 as MNHNS and CDR2 as SASEGT. The CDR3 spells CATDRVTEAFF. The DNA for the CDR3 is TGTGCCACTGACAGGGTTACTGAAGCTTTCTTT.

This clonotype was recorded at least ten times. The V gene is TRBV12-3 or TRBV12-4, the J gene TRBJ2-7; TRBD2 aligns across 10 bases. The CDR3 is 15 residues long. The V segment lost 5 bases and the J segment 4 bases; nucleotides outside the gene matches: 8. The CDR3 coding sequence is TGTGCCAGCAGTCTACGGACTAGCGGAGAATACGAGCAGTACTTC. Encoded protein: CASSLRTSGEYEQYF.